This T cell receptor beta chain was profiled in a study of shared clonotypes between healthy human individuals. The naive CD8 fraction comprised CD45RO-negative cells positively selected for CCR7 and excluded terminally differentiated effector memory CD45RA+ cells. There were no recent acute infections or vaccinations among the donors, who were healthy HIV-negative adults. As to this clone: Its antigen is unidentified.

Data came from immunoSEQ multiplex PCR; TCRdb stores just in-frame clones and leaves some out. The table has hundreds of thousands of clones, 90% to 97% seen once. The germline CDR1 and CDR2 sequences are SEHNR and FQNEAQ (reference sequence). The CDR3 extends over 14 amino acids. Trimming took 1 base from V and 3 from J, leaving 8 bases between them. Whole-study results and caveats: The sharing of 4.5% to 6.5% of naive CD4 clonotypes was seen across a handful of donors.

This receptor was identified in a man aged 30 to 45 in good health. The rearrangement joins TRBV7-9 to TRBJ2-3; D unresolved. What was sequenced was naive CD8+ T cells sorted from blood. The CDR3 loop is CASSLDLATDTQYF. The CDR3 region has the DNA TGTGCCAGCAGCTTAGACCTGGCTACAGATACGCAGTATTTT.